These 6 T cell receptor beta chains originate from one sample sequenced in a study of T-cell memory formation after mild COVID-19. TCRdb used MiXCR to reprocess the 5' RACE reads, holding one entry per CDR3 protein. In the table there are under 350,000 distinct CDR3 sequences, about 16% of which are singletons. The sample comprised PBMCs or a T cell subset sorted from them (not recorded which). The receptors shown here come from a man aged 18 to 30 who had mild COVID-19 (a few samples of this study predate the infection). Cell type and time point are not known.

The chain combines TRBV10-3 with TRBJ1-1; D not resolved. The CDR3 totals 12 residues. CDR1 ENHRY and CDR2 SYGVKD come from the germline V gene. V lost 11 bases, J lost 0 bases, and 10 bases lay in between. DNA of the CDR3: TGTGCCCACCGTAACTTGAACACTGAAGCTTTCTTT. Translation gives CAHRNLNTEAFF.

This clonotype has only a few counts. The gene calls are TRBV5-1 and TRBJ2-1, with 9 bases identical to TRBD1. V shed 4 bases and J 6 bases; nucleotides not matched to a gene: 5. The CDR3 runs 14 residues. Germline V gene lookup returns CDR1 SGHRS and CDR2 YFSETQ. This CDR3 is CASSRQGDPNEQFF. The CDR3 DNA is TGCGCCAGCAGCCGACAGGGGGACCCCAATGAGCAGTTCTTC.

V is TRBV28 and J is TRBJ2-7; 11 bases map to TRBD1. V trimming: 5 bases; J trimming: 6 bases; junction bases outside the gene matches: 9. The length of the CDR3 is 15 residues. Germline V gene data show CDR1 as MDHEN and CDR2 as SYDVKM. The CDR3 DNA follows: TGTGCCAGCAGTCACCGGGACAGGGGGAAGGGCGAGCAGTACTTC. It is translated as CASSHRDRGKGEQYF. Full variable domain (rest looked up from reference TRBV28 and TRBJ2-7): DVKVTQSSRYLVKRTGEKVFLECVQDMDHENMFWYRQDPGLGLRLIYFSYDVKMKEKGDIPEGYSVSREKKERFSLILESASTNQTSMYLCASSHRDRGKGEQYFGPGTRLTVT.

There are a few counts of this clonotype. CDR3 in DNA: TGTGCCAGCAGCCCCGGTAGAGGGGGGGGCATCTACAATGAGCAGTTCTTC. Its protein product is CASSPGRGGGIYNEQFF. V and J are TRBV7-2 and TRBJ2-1; possibly TRBD2 for D (7 bases). V was trimmed by 5 bases and J by 3 bases, leaving 20 bases between them. Per germline, CDR1 SGHTA and CDR2 FQGNSA. The CDR3 is 17 residues long.

The rearrangement uses TRBV4-3 and TRBJ2-3; tentatively, D is TRBD1 or TRBD2 (5 bases each). In germline, CDR1 is LGHNA, CDR2 YSLEER. Trimming removed 4 bases from V and 4 bases from J, with 18 bases in between. The CDR3 covers 16 residues. CDR3 in DNA: TGCGCCAGCAGCCCTTTTCCGGGACCGGGGTCAGATACGCAGTATTTT. This codes for CASSPFPGPGSDTQYF.

The chain combines TRBV29-1 with TRBJ1-2, with 10 bases aligning to TRBD1. V shed 6 bases and J 6 bases; nucleotides not matched to a gene: 10. Germline CDR1 reads SQVTM; CDR2 reads ANQGSEA. CDR3 length: 14 amino acids. CDR3 sequence (DNA): TGCAGCGTCGGGGCGACAGGGGGCCCTGATGGCTACACCTTC. The encoded protein is CSVGATGGPDGYTF.